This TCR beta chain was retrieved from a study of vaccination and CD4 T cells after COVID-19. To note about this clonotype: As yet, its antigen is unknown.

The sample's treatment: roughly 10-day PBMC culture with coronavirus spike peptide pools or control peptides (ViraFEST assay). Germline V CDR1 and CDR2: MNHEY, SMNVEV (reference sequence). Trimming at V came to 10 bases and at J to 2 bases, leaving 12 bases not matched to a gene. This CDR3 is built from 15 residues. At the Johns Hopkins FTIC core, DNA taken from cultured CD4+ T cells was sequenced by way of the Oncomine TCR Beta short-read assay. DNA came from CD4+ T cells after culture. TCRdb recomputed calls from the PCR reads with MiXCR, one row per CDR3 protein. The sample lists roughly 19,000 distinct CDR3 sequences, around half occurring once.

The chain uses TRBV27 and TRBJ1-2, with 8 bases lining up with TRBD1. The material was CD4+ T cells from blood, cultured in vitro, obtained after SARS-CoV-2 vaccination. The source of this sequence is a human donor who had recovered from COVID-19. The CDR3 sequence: CANRRTGGGNYGYTF. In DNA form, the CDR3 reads TGTGCCAACAGACGTACAGGGGGGGGAAACTATGGCTACACCTTC.